The present TCR beta chain was sequenced within a study of CD8+CD57+ T cells in acquired aplastic anemia. Study outcomes and limitations: Comparison of patients with controls identified approximately 28 shared CD8+ CDR3 sequences.

CDR3 and TCR beta VDJ profiling relied on genomic DNA as the template. TCRdb reprocessed the reads via MiXCR and lists one record per CDR3 protein. The repertoire has 150,000 to 200,000 distinct CDR3 sequences, approximately 48% of them found once; the top ten carry over 10%. An expansion of CD8+CD57+ cells by flow cytometry had been shown in patients chosen for sequencing. The patients, all of them, had severe acquired aplastic anemia. This clonotype was counted many times. Its antigen is still unknown. Trimming cost V 0 bases and J 9 bases; bases outside gene matches: 6. CDR1 is MGHRA, CDR2 YSYEKL, per germline. CDR3 length: 16 residues.

The sequence was obtained from a human donor with aplastic anemia. The sample was sorted CD4+, CD8+, or CD8+CD57+ T cells (not recorded which) from PBMCs. The chain joins TRBV4-1 to TRBJ1-6, with 9 bases matching TRBD1. The CDR3 loop reads CASSQDGGTGTSPLHF. DNA of the CDR3: TGCGCCAGCAGCCAAGATGGAGGGACAGGGACTTCACCCCTCCACTTT.